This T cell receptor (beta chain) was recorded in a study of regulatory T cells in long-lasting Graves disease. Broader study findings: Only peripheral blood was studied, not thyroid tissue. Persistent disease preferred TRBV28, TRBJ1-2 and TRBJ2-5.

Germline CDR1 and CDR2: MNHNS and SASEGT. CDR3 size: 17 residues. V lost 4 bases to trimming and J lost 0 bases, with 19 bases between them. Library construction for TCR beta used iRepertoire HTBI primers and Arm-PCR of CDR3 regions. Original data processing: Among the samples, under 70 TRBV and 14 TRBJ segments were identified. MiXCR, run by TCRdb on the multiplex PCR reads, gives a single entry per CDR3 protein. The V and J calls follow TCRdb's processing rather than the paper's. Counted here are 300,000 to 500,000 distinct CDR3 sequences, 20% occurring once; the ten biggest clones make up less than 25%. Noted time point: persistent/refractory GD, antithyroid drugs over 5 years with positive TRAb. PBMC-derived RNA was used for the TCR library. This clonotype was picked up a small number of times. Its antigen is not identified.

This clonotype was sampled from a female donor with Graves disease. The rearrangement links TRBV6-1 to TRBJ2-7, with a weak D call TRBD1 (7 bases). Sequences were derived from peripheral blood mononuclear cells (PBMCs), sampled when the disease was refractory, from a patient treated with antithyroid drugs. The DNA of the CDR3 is TGTGCCAGCAGTGGGGGGGACAGTCGTTTTAGCTCCTACGAGCAGTACTTC. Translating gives CASSGGDSRFSSYEQYF.